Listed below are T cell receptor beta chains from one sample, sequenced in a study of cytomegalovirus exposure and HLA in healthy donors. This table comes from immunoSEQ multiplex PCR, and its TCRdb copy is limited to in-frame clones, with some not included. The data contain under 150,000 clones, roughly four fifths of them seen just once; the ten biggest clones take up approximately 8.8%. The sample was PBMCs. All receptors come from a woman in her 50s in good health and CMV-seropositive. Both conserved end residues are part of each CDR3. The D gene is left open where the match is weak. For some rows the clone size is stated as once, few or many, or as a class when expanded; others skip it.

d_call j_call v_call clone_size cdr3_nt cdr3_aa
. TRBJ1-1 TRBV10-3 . TGTGCCATCAGTGCCCAATCAATTAGGGGTAAAATGAACACTGAAGCTTTCTTT CAISAQSIRGKMNTEAFF
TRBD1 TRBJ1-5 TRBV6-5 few TGTGCCAGCAGGGACAGGGGGAATCAGCCCCAGCATTTT CASRDRGNQPQHF
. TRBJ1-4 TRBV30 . TGTGCCTGGAGCGGACCCCGACGGGGAGATGAAAAACTGTTTTTT CAWSGPRRGDEKLFF
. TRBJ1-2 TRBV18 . TGTGCCAGCACGGTATTAGCGGATTTTGGCTACACCTTC CASTVLADFGYTF
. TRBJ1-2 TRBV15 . TGTGCCACCAGCAGAGATAGGGGCTATGATGGCTACACCTTC CATSRDRGYDGYTF
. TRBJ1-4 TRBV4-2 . TGTGCCAGCAGCCCCCAACGGGGTAGCTGGAATGAAAAACTGTTTTTT CASSPQRGSWNEKLFF
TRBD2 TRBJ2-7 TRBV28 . TGTGCCAGCACCTCCCCGGGGGTAGCGGGGCCCTACGAGCAGTACTTC CASTSPGVAGPYEQYF
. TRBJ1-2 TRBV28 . TGTGCCAGCAGTCCAGCTAACTATGGCTACACCTTC CASSPANYGYTF
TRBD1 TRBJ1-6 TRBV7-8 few TGTGCCAGCAGCTGGGGCCGGACAGGGGGGAATTCACCCCTCCACTTT CASSWGRTGGNSPLHF
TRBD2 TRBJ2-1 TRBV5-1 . TGCGCCAGCAGCCTCTTAGCGGGGACTAGATATGAGCAGTTCTTC CASSLLAGTRYEQFF
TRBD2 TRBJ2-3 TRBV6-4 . TGTGCCAGCAGTGACACTAGCGGGGGGGCAGATACGCAGTATTTT CASSDTSGGADTQYF
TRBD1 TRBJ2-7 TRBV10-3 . TGTGCCCTCAAACCCGGGACAGGGACCTACGAGCAGTACTTC CALKPGTGTYEQYF
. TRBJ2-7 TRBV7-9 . TGTGCCAGCAGCTCCTTCGCGGACGAGCAGTACTTC CASSSFADEQYF
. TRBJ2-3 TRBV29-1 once TGCAGCGCGGCCCCAGGCAGCACAGATACGCAGTATTTT CSAAPGSTDTQYF
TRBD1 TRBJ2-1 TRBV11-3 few TGTGCCAGCAGCTACACCGGGACAGGGTACGACAATGAGCAGTTCTTC CASSYTGTGYDNEQFF
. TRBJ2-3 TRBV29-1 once TGCAGCGTTGAGGTGAAGGGACTGGGCACAGATACGCAGTATTTT CSVEVKGLGTDTQYF
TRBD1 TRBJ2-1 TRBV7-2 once TGTGCCAGCAGCCCCTCCGGGACAGGGTTCAATGAGCAGTTCTTC CASSPSGTGFNEQFF
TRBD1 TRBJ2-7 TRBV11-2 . TGTGCCAGCAGCGAGGACAGGGGAGCCGGCCGTTACGAGCAGTACTTC CASSEDRGAGRYEQYF
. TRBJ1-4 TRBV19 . TGTGCCAGTAGGTCCCGTAGCAGGGGCAATGAAAAACTGTTTTTT CASRSRSRGNEKLFF
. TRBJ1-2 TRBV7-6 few TGTGCCAGCAGCCCCCTCACAGGGAAGGCGGCCGGCTACACCTTC CASSPLTGKAAGYTF
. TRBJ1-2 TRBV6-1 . TGTGCCAGCAGTGATACAGGCGACTATGGCTACACCTTC CASSDTGDYGYTF
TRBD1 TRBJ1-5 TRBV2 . TGTGCCAGCAGTGCCAGGACAGGGAGCGGTCAGCCCCAGCATTTT CASSARTGSGQPQHF
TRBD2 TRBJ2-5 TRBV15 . TGTGCCACCAGCAGGGGACTAGCGGCGGAGACCCAGTACTTC CATSRGLAAETQYF
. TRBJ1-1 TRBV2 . TGTGCCAGCAGTGAAAACAGGGCTGCTGAAGCTTTCTTT CASSENRAAEAFF
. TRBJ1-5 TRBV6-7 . TGTGCCAGCAGTTACCCCCATAATCAGCCCCAGCATTTT CASSYPHNQPQHF
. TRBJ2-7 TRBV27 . TGTGCCAGCAGTTTAATCCCGGCGGGGGAGCAGTACTTC CASSLIPAGEQYF
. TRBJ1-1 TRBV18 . TGTGCCAGCTCACCGGGGTCGAGGGGAGGAAACACTGAAGCTTTCTTT CASSPGSRGGNTEAFF
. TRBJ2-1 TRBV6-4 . TGTGCCAGCTCCGAGGGACAAATAGACAATGAGCAGTTCTTC CASSEGQIDNEQFF